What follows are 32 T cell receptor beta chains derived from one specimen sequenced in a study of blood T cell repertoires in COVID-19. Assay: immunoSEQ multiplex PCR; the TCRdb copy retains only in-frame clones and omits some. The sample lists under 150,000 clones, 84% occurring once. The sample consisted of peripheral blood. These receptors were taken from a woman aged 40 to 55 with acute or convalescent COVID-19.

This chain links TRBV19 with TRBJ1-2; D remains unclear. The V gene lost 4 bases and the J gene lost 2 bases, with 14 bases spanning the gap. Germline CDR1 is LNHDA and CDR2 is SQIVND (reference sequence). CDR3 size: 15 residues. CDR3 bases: TGTGCCAGTAGTAACCCTGGTGGTGGCAACTATGGCTACACCTTC. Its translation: CASSNPGGGNYGYTF.

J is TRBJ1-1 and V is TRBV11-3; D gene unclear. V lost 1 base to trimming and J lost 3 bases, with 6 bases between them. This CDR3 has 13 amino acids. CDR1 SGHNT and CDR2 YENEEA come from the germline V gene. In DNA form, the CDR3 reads TGTGCCAGCAGCTTAGTCTATCACACTGAAGCTTTCTTT. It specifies CASSLVYHTEAFF.

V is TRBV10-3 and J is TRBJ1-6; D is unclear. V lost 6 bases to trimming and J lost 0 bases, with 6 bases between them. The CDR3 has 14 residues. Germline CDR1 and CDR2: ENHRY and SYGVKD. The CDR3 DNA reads TGTGCCATCAGGGCAAGCTCCTATAATTCACCCCTCCACTTT. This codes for CAIRASSYNSPLHF.

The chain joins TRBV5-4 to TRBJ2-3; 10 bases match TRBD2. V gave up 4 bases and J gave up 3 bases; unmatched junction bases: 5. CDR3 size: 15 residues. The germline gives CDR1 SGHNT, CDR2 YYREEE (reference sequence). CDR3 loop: CASSTRLAGTDTQYF. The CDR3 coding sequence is TGTGCCAGCAGCACCCGACTAGCGGGTACAGATACGCAGTATTTT.

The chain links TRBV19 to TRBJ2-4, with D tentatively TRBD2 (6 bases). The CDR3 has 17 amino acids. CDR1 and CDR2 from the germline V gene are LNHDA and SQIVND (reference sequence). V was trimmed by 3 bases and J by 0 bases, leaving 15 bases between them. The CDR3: CASSMVGGVQAKNIQYF. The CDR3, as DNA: TGTGCCAGTAGTATGGTAGGAGGGGTCCAAGCCAAAAACATTCAGTACTTC.

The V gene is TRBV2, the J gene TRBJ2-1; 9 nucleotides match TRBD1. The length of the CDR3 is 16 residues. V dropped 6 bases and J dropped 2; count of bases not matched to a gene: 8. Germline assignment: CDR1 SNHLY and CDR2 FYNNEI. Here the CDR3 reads CASRRLRDRAYNEQFF. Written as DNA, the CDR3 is TGTGCCAGCAGGCGACTGCGGGACAGGGCCTACAATGAGCAGTTCTTC.

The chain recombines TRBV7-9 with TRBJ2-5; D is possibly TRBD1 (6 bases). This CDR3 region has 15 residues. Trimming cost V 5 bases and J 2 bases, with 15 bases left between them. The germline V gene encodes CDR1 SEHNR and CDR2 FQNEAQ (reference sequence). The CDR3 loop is CASSRPVGQQETQYF. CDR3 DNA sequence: TGTGCCAGCAGCCGCCCGGTTGGACAGCAAGAGACCCAGTACTTC.

The chain's CDR3 is CASILGQNYGYTF. CDR3 sequence (DNA): TGTGCCAGCATACTCGGACAAAACTATGGCTACACCTTC. The chain employs TRBV6-5 and TRBJ1-2, with a possible D match to TRBD1 (5 bases). CDR1 and CDR2 (germline): MNHEY, SVGAGI. The CDR3 runs to 13 residues. V lost 7 bases to trimming and J lost 2 bases, with 11 bases between them.

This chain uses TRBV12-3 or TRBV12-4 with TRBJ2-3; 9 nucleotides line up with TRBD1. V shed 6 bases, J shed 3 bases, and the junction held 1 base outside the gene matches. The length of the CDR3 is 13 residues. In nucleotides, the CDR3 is TGTGCCAGCAGGGGACAGGGTACAGATACGCAGTATTTT. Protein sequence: CASRGQGTDTQYF.

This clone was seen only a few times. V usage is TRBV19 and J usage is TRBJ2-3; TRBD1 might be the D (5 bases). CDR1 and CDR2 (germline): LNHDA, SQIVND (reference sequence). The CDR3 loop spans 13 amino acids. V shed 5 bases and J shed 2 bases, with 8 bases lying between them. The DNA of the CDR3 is TGTGCCAGTAGTCAGGGTCTCACAGATACGCAGTATTTT. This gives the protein CASSQGLTDTQYF.

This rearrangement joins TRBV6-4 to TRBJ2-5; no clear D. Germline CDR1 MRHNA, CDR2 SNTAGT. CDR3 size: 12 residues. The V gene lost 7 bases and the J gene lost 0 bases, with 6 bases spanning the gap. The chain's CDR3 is CASTFYQETQYF. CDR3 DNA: TGTGCCAGCACCTTTTACCAAGAGACCCAGTACTTC.

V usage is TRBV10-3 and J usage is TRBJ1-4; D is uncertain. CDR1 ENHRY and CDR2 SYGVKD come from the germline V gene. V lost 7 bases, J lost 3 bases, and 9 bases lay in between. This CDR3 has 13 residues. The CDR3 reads CAITSGPNEKLFF. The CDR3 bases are TGTGCCATCACCTCCGGTCCTAATGAAAAACTGTTTTTT.

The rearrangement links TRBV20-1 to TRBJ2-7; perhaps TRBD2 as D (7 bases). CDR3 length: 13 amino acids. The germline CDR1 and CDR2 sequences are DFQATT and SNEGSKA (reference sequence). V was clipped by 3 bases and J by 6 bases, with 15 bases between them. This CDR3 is CSASDRGAGEQYF. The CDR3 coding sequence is TGCAGTGCTAGTGACCGGGGGGCTGGCGAGCAGTACTTC.

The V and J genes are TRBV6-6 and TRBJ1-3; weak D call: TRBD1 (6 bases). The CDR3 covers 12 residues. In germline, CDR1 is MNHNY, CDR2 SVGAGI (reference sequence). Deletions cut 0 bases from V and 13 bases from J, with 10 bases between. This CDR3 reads CASSYSDSGIYF. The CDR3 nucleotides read TGTGCCAGCAGTTACTCGGACAGCGGAATATATTTT.

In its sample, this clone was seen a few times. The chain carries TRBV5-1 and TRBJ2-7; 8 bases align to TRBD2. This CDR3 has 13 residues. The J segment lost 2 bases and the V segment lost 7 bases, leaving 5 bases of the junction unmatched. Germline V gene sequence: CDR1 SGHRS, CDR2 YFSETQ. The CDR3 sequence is CASGIAGTYEQYF. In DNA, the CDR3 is TGCGCCAGCGGAATAGCGGGGACCTACGAGCAGTACTTC.

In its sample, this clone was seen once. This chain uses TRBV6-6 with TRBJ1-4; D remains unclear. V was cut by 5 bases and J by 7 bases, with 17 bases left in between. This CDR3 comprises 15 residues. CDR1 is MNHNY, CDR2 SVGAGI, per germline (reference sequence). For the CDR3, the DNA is TGTGCCAGCAGTGCACACCAGGATGCGAGTGAAAAACTGTTTTTT. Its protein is CASSAHQDASEKLFF.

The CDR3 DNA follows: TGTGCCAGCAGCTTGAGGATCAGGGCCGACTCTGGAAACACCATATATTTT. This codes for CASSLRIRADSGNTIYF. V is TRBV5-6 and J is TRBJ1-3; D might be TRBD1 (5 bases). This CDR3 region has 17 residues. CDR1 SGHDT and CDR2 YYEEEE come from the germline V gene. Between the trimmed V and J ends, which lost 1 base and 0 bases, there was a span of 14 bases.

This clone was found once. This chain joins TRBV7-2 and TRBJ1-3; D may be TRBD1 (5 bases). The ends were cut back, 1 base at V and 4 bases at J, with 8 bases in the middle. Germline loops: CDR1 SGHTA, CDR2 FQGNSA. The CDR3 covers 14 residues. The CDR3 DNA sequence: TGTGCCAGCAGCTTAGGGGCAGGGGGAAACACCATATATTTT. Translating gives CASSLGAGGNTIYF.

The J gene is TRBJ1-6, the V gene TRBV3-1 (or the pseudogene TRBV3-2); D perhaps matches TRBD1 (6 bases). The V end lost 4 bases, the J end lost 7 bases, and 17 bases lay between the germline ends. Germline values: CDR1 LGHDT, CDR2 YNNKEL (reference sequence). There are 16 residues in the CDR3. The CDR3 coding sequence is TGTGCCAGCAGCCCTAACTATCGGACAGCAAATTCACCCCTCCACTTT. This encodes CASSPNYRTANSPLHF.

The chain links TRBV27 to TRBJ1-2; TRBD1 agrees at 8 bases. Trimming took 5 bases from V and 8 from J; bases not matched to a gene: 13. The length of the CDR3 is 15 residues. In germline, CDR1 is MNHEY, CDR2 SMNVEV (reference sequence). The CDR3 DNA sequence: TGTGCCAGCAGTGGTGGTATCGGGACAGGTTTCGGCTACACCTTC. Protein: CASSGGIGTGFGYTF.

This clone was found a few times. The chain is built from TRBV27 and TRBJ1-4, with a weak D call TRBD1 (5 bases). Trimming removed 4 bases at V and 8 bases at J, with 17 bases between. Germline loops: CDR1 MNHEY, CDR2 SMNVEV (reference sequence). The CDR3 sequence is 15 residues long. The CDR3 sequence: CASSSQIGAGEKLFF. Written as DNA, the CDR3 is TGTGCCAGCAGTTCTCAAATTGGGGCTGGGGAAAAACTGTTTTTT.

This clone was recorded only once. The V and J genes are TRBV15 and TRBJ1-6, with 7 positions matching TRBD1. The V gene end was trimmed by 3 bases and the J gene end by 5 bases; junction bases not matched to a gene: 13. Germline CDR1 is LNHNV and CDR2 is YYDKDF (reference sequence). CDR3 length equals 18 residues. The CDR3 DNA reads TGTGCCACCAGCAGGGGGGCCGGAGGGGGCGGTAATAATTCACCCCTCCACTTT. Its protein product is CATSRGAGGGGNNSPLHF.

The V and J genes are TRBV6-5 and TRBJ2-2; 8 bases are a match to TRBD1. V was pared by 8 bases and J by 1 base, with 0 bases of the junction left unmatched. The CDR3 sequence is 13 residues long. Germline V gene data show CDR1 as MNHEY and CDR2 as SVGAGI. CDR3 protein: CASGTGNTGELFF. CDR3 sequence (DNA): TGTGCCAGCGGGACAGGGAACACCGGGGAGCTGTTTTTT.

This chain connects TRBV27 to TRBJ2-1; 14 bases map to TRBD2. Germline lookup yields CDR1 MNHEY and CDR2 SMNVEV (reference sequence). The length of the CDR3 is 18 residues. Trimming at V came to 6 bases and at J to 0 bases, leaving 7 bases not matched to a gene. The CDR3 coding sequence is TGTGCCAGCAGGAGGAGACTAGCGGGGGGGAACTCCTACAATGAGCAGTTCTTC. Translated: CASRRRLAGGNSYNEQFF.

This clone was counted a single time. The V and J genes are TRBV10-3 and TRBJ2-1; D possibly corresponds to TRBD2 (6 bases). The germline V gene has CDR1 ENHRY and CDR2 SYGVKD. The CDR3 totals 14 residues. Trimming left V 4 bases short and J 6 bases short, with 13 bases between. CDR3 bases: TGTGCCATCAGTGGAGAGACTAGGGGCAATGAGCAGTTCTTC. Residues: CAISGETRGNEQFF.

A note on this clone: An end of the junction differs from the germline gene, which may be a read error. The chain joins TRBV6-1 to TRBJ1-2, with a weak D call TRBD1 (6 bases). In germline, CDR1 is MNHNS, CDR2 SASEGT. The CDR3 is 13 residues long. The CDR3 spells CASREGGPYGYTF. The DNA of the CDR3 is TGTGCCAGCAGGGAAGGGGGGCCCTATGGCTACACCTTC.

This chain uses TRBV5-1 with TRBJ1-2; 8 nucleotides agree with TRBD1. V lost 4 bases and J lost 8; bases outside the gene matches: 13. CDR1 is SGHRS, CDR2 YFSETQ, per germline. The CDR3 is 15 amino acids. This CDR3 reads CASSQSRTGFEGYTF. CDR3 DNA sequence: TGCGCCAGCAGCCAATCGAGGACAGGGTTCGAAGGCTACACCTTC.

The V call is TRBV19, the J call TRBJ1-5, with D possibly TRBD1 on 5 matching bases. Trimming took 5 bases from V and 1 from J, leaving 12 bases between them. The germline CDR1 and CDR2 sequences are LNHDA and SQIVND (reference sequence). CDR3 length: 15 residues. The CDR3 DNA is TGTGCCAGTAGTCCTCAGGGTAAGAGCAATCAGCCCCAGCATTTT. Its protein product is CASSPQGKSNQPQHF.

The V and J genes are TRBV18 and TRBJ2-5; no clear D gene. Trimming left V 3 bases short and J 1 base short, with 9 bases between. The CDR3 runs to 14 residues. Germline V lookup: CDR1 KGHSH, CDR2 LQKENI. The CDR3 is CASSPPEIQETQYF. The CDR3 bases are TGTGCCAGCTCACCCCCGGAGATCCAAGAGACCCAGTACTTC.

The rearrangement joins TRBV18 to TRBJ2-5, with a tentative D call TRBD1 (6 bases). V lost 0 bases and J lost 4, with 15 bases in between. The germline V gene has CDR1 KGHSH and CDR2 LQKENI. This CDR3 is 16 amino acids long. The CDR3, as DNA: TGTGCCAGCTCACCACCGCCAGGGGCTCGTGCAGAGACCCAGTACTTC. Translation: CASSPPPGARAETQYF. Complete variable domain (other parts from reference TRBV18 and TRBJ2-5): NAGVMQNPRHLVRRRGQEARLRCSPMKGHSHVYWYRQLPEEGLKFMVYLQKENIIDESGMPKERFSAEFPKEGPSILRIQQVVRGDSAAYFCASSPPPGARAETQYFGPGTRLLVL.

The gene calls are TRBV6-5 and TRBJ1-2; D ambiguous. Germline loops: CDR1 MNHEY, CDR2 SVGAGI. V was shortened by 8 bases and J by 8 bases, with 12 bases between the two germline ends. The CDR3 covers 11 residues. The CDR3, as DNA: TGTGCCAGCGGAGGTGGCTACGGCTACACCTTC. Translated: CASGGGYGYTF.

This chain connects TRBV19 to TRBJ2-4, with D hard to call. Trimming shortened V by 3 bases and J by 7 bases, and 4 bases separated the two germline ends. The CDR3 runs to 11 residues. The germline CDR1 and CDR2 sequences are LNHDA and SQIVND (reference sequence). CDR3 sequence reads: CASSISNIQYF. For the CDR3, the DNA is TGTGCCAGTAGTATCAGTAACATTCAGTACTTC.